This T cell receptor beta chain was sequenced in a study of blood T cell repertoires in COVID-19. Study as a whole: There were acute and convalescent COVID-19 samples, and they came from the United States, Italy and Spain.

The repertoire was sequenced with immunoSEQ multiplex PCR; TCRdb's copy has only in-frame clones and lacks some. The table shows roughly 430,000 clones, with nearly 90% occurring only once. This CDR3 contains 15 residues. The V gene's germline CDR1 is LNHDA and CDR2 SQIVND (reference sequence). V lost 3 bases and J lost 0, with 8 bases in between. Participant age was roughly 18 to 90 years, and participants resided in roughly 25 US areas. This receptor was obtained from a woman under 30 who had been exposed to COVID-19. The sequenced sample consisted of PBMCs or T cells enriched from blood (not recorded which). The V call is TRBV19, the J call TRBJ2-2; TRBD1 is a possible D gene (6 bases). The DNA of the CDR3 is TGTGCCAGTAGTATGACAGGCGCGAACACCGGGGAGCTGTTTTTT. Amino acid sequence: CASSMTGANTGELFF.